A few counts support the clone carrying this T cell receptor (beta chain). As yet, its antigen is unknown. This sample was taken from a study of T cells in Graves' hyperthyroidism and ophthalmopathy. Points from the study as a whole: The model identified upcoming ophthalmopathy a median approximately 6.4 months ahead of onset.

Germline CDR1 and CDR2: MNHEY and SVGEGT. Trimming pared 2 bases from V and 4 bases from J, leaving 5 bases between. The CDR3 length is 12 residues. The source material, RNA transcripts, was used to amplify TCR beta CDR3 regions. The TCR CDR3 was amplified in a first-round RT-PCR using the HTBI primer set. TCRdb ran MiXCR on the multiplex PCR reads and lists one entry per CDR3 protein. Of about 690,000 distinct CDR3 sequences detected, approximately 15% appear once; the ten largest clones hold about 14%. The TCR was taken from a man over 45 with Graves' hyperthyroidism. Material: blood. The rearrangement uses TRBV6-2 or TRBV6-3 and TRBJ1-1; no clear D gene. CDR3 residues: CASSYSPTEAFF. CDR3 DNA sequence: TGTGCCAGCAGTTACAGCCCCACTGAAGCTTTCTTT.